This TCR beta chain appears in the sequencing data of a study of PD-1 blockade in mismatch repair-deficient tumors. Here immunoSEQ multiplex PCR was the method, and the copy in TCRdb shows in-frame clones only, minus some. The sample carries tens of thousands of clones, roughly 88% recorded once. Germline V gene lookup returns CDR1 SEHNR and CDR2 FQNEAQ (reference sequence). The CDR3 runs 15 residues. The V and J ends lost 1 base and 6 bases respectively, with 12 bases between them. The input for sequencing was peripheral blood, taken 52 weeks after starting pembrolizumab. The chain combines TRBV7-9 with TRBJ1-4, with a tentative D call TRBD1 (6 bases). This TCR derives from an adult with mismatch repair-deficient cancer. The CDR3 loop reads CASSLVRGVDEKLFF. In nucleotides, the CDR3 is TGTGCCAGCAGCTTAGTCAGGGGAGTGGATGAAAAACTGTTTTTT.